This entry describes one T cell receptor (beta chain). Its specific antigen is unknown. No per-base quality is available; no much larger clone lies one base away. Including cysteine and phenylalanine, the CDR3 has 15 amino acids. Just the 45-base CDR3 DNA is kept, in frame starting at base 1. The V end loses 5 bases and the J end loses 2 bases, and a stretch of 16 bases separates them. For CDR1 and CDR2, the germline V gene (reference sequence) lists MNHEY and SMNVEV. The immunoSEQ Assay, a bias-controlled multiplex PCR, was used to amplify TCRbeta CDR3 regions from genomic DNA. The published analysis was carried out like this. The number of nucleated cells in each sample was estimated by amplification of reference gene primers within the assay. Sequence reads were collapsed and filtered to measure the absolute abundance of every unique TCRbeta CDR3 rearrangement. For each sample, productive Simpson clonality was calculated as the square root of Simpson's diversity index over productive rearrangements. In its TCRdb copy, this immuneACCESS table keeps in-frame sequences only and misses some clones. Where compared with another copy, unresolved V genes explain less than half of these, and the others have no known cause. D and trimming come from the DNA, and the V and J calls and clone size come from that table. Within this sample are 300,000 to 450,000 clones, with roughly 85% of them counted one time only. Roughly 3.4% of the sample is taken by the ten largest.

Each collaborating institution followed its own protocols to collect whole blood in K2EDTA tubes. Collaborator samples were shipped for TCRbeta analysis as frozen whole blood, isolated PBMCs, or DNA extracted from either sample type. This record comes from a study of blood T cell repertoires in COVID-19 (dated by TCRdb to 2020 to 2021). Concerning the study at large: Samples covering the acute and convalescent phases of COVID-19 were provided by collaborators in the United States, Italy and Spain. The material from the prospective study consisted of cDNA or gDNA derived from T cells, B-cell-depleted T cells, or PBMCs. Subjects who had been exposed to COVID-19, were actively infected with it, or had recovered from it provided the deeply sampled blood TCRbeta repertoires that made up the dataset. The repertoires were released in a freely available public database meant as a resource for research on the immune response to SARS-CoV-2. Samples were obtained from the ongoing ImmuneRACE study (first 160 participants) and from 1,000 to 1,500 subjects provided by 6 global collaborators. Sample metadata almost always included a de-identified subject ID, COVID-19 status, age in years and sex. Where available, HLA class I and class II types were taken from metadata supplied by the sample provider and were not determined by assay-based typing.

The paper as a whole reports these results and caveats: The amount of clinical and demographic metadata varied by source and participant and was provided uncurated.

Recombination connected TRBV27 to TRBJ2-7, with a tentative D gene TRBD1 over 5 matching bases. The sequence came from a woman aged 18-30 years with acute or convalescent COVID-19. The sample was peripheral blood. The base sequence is TGTGCCAGCAGTCTCGAGGCACAGGACACCTACGAGCAGTACTTC. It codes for CASSLEAQDTYEQYF.